Here is one TCR beta chain with its context. Its antigen is undetermined. Primers: 60 Vbeta forward and 13 Jbeta reverse. Libraries were prepared by immunoSEQ multiplex PCR; TCRdb keeps only in-frame clonotypes and omits some of them. The sample yields about 190,000 clones, 60% to 85% seen once. This sample is part of a study of cytomegalovirus exposure and HLA in healthy donors. Overall study context: Sequencing of about 179 million T cells in an earlier analysis found 95 million to 120 million unique TCR beta sequences. Whole-study results and caveats: What TCR beta sequences reportedly achieved was accurate prediction of HLA-A and HLA-B alleles in most subjects. In a later analysis, TCR beta V- and J-gene trimming was associated with a missense DCLRE1C variant.

This CDR3 is 16 amino acids long. Germline V gene sequence: CDR1 SEHNR, CDR2 FQNEAQ (reference sequence). V was cut by 5 bases and J by 5 bases, with 18 bases left in between. Though probably carrying unrecorded immune exposures, donors were nominally healthy at sampling. This clonotype was sampled from a woman in her thirties or forties in good health and CMV-seronegative. The sample taken for sequencing was PBMCs. The chain joins TRBV7-9 to TRBJ1-4; D unclear. The CDR3: CASSPQGGVLNEKLFF. CDR3 in DNA: TGTGCCAGCAGCCCACAAGGCGGGGTCCTAAATGAAAAACTGTTTTTT.